The 8 T cell receptor beta chains below come from one sample, sequenced in a study of graft-versus-host responses after intestinal transplantation. For these receptors, no antigen is known. Clones were sequenced by immunoSEQ multiplex PCR, and TCRdb holds only the in-frame ones, with some missing. This table has more than 60,000 clones, 80% to 95% appearing once. The sample in question was unstimulated CD8+ T cells sorted from spleen or lymph node cells, obtained before intestinal transplant. These receptor sequences come from a human donor who received an intestinal transplant.

This clone was recorded only once. V and J are TRBV19 and TRBJ2-1; 9 nucleotides line up with TRBD2. From germline, CDR1 is LNHDA and CDR2 SQIVND (reference sequence). This CDR3 spans 16 amino acids. J gave up 6 bases and V 3 bases, and 9 bases lay outside the gene matches. CDR3 sequence: CASSIPGSSGANEQFF. CDR3 in DNA: TGTGCCAGTAGTATCCCCGGGTCTAGCGGGGCCAATGAGCAGTTCTTC.

This clone has just one count. The V gene is TRBV2, the J gene TRBJ2-4; tentative D call: TRBD1 (5 bases). The V gene's germline CDR1 is SNHLY and CDR2 FYNNEI. Deletions cut 3 bases from V and 0 bases from J, with 12 bases between. The CDR3 runs to 16 residues. The CDR3 protein is CASSEGQGQAKNIQYF. CDR3 sequence (DNA): TGTGCCAGCAGTGAGGGGCAAGGGCAAGCCAAAAACATTCAGTACTTC.

The chain carries TRBV7-6 and TRBJ2-7; the match to TRBD1 covers 8 bases. Germline CDR1 is SGHVS and CDR2 is FNYEAQ. This CDR3 comprises 16 residues. Unmatched junction bases numbered 12, after V lost 5 bases and J lost 3 bases. In nucleotides, the CDR3 is TGTGCCAGCAGCCGCTGGACAGGGACAGACTACTACGAGCAGTACTTC. Translating gives CASSRWTGTDYYEQYF.

The chain uses TRBV2 and TRBJ2-1; 9 bases match TRBD2. The V and J ends lost 7 bases and 7 bases, in that order; junction bases with no gene match: 5. CDR3 size: 13 residues. CDR1 is SNHLY, CDR2 FYNNEI, per germline. The CDR3 sequence is CASKVGLANEQFF. The CDR3 DNA is TGTGCCAGCAAGGTAGGACTAGCGAATGAGCAGTTCTTC.

The table lists this clone with a count of one. V and J are TRBV9 and TRBJ2-5, with 7 bases identical to TRBD2. The germline gives CDR1 SGDLS, CDR2 YYNGEE. J lost 2 bases, V lost 4 bases, and 14 bases had no gene match. The CDR3 contains 17 residues. CDR3 sequence (DNA): TGTGCCAGCAGCACCCGACTAGCCCGGGGGGAACAAGAGACCCAGTACTTC. This translates into CASSTRLARGEQETQYF.

The rearrangement links TRBV12-5 to TRBJ2-1; tentatively, D is TRBD1 (5 bases). Trimming shortened V by 2 bases and J by 7 bases, and 9 bases separated the two germline ends. Germline values: CDR1 LGHNT, CDR2 FRNRAP. The CDR3 loop spans 13 amino acids. CDR3: CASGLSQANEQFF. CDR3 DNA sequence: TGTGCTAGTGGTTTGTCACAGGCTAATGAGCAGTTCTTC.

The rearrangement joins TRBV29-1 to TRBJ2-2; 7 bases align to TRBD1. The J segment lost 0 bases and the V segment lost 7 bases, leaving 5 bases of the junction unmatched. Germline V gene data show CDR1 as SQVTM and CDR2 as ANQGSEA. CDR3 length: 14 residues. The DNA for the CDR3 is TGCAGCGCCCCGGGACAGACGAACACCGGGGAGCTGTTTTTT. Its translation: CSAPGQTNTGELFF.

The V gene is TRBV7-2, the J gene TRBJ2-7; the D gene is possibly TRBD1 (6 bases). CDR1 is SGHTA and CDR2 is FQGNSA in the germline V gene. V lost 1 base to trimming and J lost 7 bases, with 17 bases between them. This CDR3 contains 15 residues. CDR3 sequence reads: CASSLGPYRVGEQYF. The CDR3 nucleotides read TGTGCCAGCAGCTTAGGGCCTTACAGGGTGGGAGAGCAGTACTTC.